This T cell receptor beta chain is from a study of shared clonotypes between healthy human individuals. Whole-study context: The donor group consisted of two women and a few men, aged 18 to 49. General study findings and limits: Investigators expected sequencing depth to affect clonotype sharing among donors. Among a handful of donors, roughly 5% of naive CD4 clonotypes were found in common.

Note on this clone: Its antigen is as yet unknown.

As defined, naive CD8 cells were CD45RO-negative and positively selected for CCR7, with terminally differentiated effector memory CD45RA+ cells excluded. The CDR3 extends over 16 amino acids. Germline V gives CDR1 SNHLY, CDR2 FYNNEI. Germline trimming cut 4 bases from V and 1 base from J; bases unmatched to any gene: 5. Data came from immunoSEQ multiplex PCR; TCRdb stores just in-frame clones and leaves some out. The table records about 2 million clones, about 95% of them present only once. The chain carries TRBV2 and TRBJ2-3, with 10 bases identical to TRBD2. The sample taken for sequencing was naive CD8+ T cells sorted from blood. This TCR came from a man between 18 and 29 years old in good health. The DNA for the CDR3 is TGTGCCAGCAGTGTCCGAGCGGGGGGGGGCACAGATACGCAGTATTTT. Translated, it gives CASSVRAGGGTDTQYF.